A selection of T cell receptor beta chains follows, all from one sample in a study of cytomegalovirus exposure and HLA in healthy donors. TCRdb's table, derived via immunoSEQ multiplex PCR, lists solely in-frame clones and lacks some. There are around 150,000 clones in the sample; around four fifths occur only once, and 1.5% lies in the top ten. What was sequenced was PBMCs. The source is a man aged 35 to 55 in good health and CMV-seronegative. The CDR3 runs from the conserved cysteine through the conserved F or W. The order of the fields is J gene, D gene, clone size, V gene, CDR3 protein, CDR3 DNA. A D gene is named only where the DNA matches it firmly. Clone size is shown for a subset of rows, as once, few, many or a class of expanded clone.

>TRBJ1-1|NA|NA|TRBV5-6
CASLAGGRRTEAFF
TGTGCCAGCCTCGCCGGGGGGCGACGCACTGAAGCTTTCTTT
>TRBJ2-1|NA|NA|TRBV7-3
CASSPSSGSAYEQFF
TGTGCCAGCAGCCCTTCATCTGGGAGCGCCTATGAGCAGTTCTTC
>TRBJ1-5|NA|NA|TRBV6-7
CASSYSWGGPEPQHF
TGTGCCAGCAGTTACTCATGGGGGGGCCCAGAGCCCCAGCATTTT
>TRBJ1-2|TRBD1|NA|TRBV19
CASSPGGYYGYTF
TGTGCCAGTAGCCCAGGGGGGTACTATGGCTACACCTTC
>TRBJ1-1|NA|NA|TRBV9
CASSVSGDDTEAFF
TGTGCCAGCAGCGTATCCGGGGATGACACTGAAGCTTTCTTT
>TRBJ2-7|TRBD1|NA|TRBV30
CAWRLTGVNEQYF
TGTGCCTGGAGGTTGACAGGGGTTAACGAGCAGTACTTC
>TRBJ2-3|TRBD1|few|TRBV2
CASRIDRDRDTQYF
TGTGCCAGCAGAATAGACAGGGATCGGGATACGCAGTATTTT
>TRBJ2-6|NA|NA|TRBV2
CASSGLGTRSGANVLTF
TGTGCCAGCAGTGGTTTAGGGACAAGATCTGGGGCCAACGTCCTGACTTTC
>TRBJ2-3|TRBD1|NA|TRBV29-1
CSVRGTGGIGTDTQYF
TGCAGCGTTCGCGGGACAGGGGGCATTGGCACAGATACGCAGTATTTT
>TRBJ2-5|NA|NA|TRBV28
CASSPPQAQETQYF
TGTGCCAGCAGTCCCCCCCAGGCCCAAGAGACCCAGTACTTC
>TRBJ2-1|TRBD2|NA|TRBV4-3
CASSRGLAASNEQFF
TGCGCCAGCAGCCGGGGACTAGCGGCGAGCAATGAGCAGTTCTTC
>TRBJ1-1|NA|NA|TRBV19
CASSIGGGTEAFF
TGTGCCAGTAGTATAGGGGGAGGAACTGAAGCTTTCTTT
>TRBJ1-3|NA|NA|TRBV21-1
CASSKQGDRVSSGNTIYF
TGTGCCAGCAGCAAACAGGGGGACAGGGTCAGCTCTGGAAACACCATATATTTT
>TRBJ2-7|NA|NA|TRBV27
CASSTLGSAPYEQYF
TGTGCCAGCAGTACCCTGGGTAGCGCACCCTACGAGCAGTACTTC
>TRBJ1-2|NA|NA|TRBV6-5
CASSLLGYGYTF
TGTGCCAGCAGTTTACTAGGCTATGGCTACACCTTC
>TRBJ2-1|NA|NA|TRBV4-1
CASSAEPSYNEQFF
TGCGCCAGCAGTGCGGAGCCCTCCTACAATGAGCAGTTCTTC
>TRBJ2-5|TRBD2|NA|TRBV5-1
CASSGRLAGEQETQYF
TGCGCCAGCAGCGGAAGACTAGCGGGGGAACAAGAGACCCAGTACTTC
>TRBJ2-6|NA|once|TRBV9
CASSTARTVSSGANVLTF
TGTGCCAGCAGCACTGCCCGGACAGTAAGCTCTGGGGCCAACGTCCTGACTTTC
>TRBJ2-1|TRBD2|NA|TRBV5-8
CASSTAGGGSYNEQFF
TGTGCCAGCAGCACAGCGGGAGGGGGTTCCTACAATGAGCAGTTCTTC
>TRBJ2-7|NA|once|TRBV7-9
CASSPDRGLTYEQYF
TGTGCCAGCAGCCCAGACAGGGGACTAACCTACGAGCAGTACTTC
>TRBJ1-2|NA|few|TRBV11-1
CASSLRGNYGYTF
TGTGCCAGCAGCTTAAGGGGTAACTATGGCTACACCTTC
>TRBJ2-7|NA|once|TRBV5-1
CASSSQGYEQYF
TGCGCCAGCAGCTCGCAGGGTTACGAGCAGTACTTC
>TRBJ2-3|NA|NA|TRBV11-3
CASSLGGAGDTQYF
TGTGCCAGCAGCTTAGGGGGAGCGGGAGATACGCAGTATTTT
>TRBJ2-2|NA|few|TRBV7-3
CASSLVGEHELFF
TGTGCCAGCAGCTTAGTTGGAGAGCATGAGCTGTTTTTT
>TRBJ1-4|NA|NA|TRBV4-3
CASSQAPQVPNEKLFF
TGCGCCAGCAGCCAGGCCCCACAGGTTCCTAATGAAAAACTGTTTTTT
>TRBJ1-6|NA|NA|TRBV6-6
CASSPDRDSPPHF
TGTGCCAGCAGCCCAGACAGAGATTCACCCCCCCACTTT
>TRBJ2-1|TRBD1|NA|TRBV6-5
CASSYRDRGYNEQFF
TGTGCCAGCAGTTACAGGGACAGGGGTTACAATGAGCAGTTCTTC
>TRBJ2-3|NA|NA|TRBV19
CASSPTSFPTDTQYF
TGTGCCAGTAGCCCAACTAGTTTTCCCACAGATACGCAGTATTTT
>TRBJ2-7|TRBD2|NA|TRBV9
CVWTSGFPYEQYF
TGTGTGTGGACTAGCGGGTTCCCCTACGAGCAGTACTTC
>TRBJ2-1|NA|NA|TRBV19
CASSITGSDEQFF
TGTGCCAGTAGTATTACCGGAAGCGATGAGCAGTTCTTC
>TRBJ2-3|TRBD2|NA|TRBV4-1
CASSQLGGLGFTDTQYF
TGCGCCAGCAGCCAACTGGGGGGACTAGGATTCACAGATACGCAGTATTTT
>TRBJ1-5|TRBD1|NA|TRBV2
CASSSDRGVQPQHF
TGTGCCAGCAGTTCGGACAGGGGGGTTCAGCCCCAGCATTTT
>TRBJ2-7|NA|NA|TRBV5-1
CASSLDGRSSYEQYF
TGCGCCAGCAGCTTGGATGGGCGAAGCTCCTACGAGCAGTACTTC
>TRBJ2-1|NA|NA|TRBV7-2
CASSLGMTRGSNEQFF
TGTGCCAGCAGCTTAGGGATGACTCGGGGGTCCAATGAGCAGTTCTTC
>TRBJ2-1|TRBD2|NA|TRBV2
CASRALAGDGNEQFF
TGTGCCAGCAGAGCACTAGCGGGGGACGGTAATGAGCAGTTCTTC
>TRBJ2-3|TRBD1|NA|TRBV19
CATRQGSTDTQYF
TGTGCCACCAGACAGGGTAGCACAGATACGCAGTATTTT
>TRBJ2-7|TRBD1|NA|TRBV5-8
CASSLETGREQYF
TGTGCCAGCAGCCTAGAGACAGGGCGTGAGCAGTACTTC
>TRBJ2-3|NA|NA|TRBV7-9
CASSLTTSTDTQYF
TGTGCCAGCAGCTTAACCACTAGCACAGATACGCAGTATTTT
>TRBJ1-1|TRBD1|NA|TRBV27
CASSQYRGLTEAFF
TGTGCCAGCAGTCAATACAGGGGCTTAACTGAAGCTTTCTTT
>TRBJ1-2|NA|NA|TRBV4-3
CASSQPPGGGRMNYGYTF
TGCGCCAGCAGCCAGCCCCCCGGTGGAGGGCGGATGAACTATGGCTACACCTTC
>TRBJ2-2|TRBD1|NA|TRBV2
CASTQGAGGELFF
TGTGCCAGCACTCAGGGGGCGGGCGGGGAGCTGTTTTTT
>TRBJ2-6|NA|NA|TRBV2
CASGGSSGANVLTF
TGTGCCAGCGGGGGGTCCTCTGGGGCCAACGTCCTGACTTTC
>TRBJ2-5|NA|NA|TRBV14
CASSQDTGVGETQYF
TGTGCCAGCAGCCAAGACACGGGAGTGGGGGAGACCCAGTACTTC
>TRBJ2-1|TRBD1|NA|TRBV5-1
CASSEGQGASIEQFF
TGCGCCAGCAGCGAAGGACAGGGGGCGAGTATTGAGCAGTTCTTC
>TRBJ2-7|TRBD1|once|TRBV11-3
CASSSRQGAYEQYF
TGTGCCAGCAGCTCCCGACAGGGGGCCTACGAGCAGTACTTC
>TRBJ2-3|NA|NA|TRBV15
CATSSRGGGDSTDTQYF
TGTGCCACCAGCTCCCGAGGAGGCGGAGACAGCACAGATACGCAGTATTTT
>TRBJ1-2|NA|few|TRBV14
CASSQVVGAWGYTF
TGTGCCAGCAGCCAAGTTGTGGGGGCGTGGGGCTACACCTTC
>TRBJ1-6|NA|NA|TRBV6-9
CASSHGGRAGGPLHF
TGTGCCAGCAGTCACGGCGGCAGGGCCGGGGGACCCCTCCACTTT
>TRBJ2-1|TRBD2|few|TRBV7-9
CASSSTSGRAYNEQFF
TGTGCCAGCAGCTCGACTAGCGGGAGGGCGTACAATGAGCAGTTCTTC
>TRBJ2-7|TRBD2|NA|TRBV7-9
CASSDPGRGSYEQYF
TGTGCCAGCAGCGACCCGGGGAGGGGATCCTACGAGCAGTACTTC
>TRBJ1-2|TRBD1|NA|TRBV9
CASSASRDRDLYGYTF
TGTGCCAGCAGCGCTTCCCGGGACAGGGATCTCTATGGCTACACCTTC
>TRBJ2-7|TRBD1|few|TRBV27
CASRDRDSYEQYF
TGTGCCAGCAGGGACAGGGACTCCTACGAGCAGTACTTC
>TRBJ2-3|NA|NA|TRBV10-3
CAISGQLTDTQYF
TGTGCCATCAGCGGACAGCTCACAGATACGCAGTATTTT
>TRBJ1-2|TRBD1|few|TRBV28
CASSSPGQVRRWYTF
TGTGCCAGCAGTTCTCCGGGACAGGTCAGACGTTGGTACACCTTC
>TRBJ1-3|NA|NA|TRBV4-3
CASSQVGLISGNTIYF
TGCGCCAGCAGCCAAGTCGGACTGATCTCTGGAAACACCATATATTTT
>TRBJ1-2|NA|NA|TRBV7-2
CASSLGKGSYGYTF
TGTGCCAGCAGCTTAGGGAAAGGGAGCTATGGCTACACCTTC
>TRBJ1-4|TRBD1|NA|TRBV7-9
CASSLGASDRGEKLFF
TGTGCCAGCAGCTTAGGTGCAAGCGACAGGGGTGAAAAACTGTTTTTT